The 13 T cell receptor beta chains below were found in one sample sequenced in a study of T cells in Graves' hyperthyroidism and ophthalmopathy. RNA transcripts yielded amplified TCR beta CDR3 regions. A first-round RT-PCR of the TCR CDR3 used the HTBI primer set. TCRdb called the multiplex PCR reads again in MiXCR, with one record for every CDR3 protein. Of over 250,000 distinct CDR3 sequences in the sample, 22% are singletons; the top ten hold about 60%. Sequencing was performed on blood. These receptors were taken from a man aged 25 to 40 with Graves' ophthalmopathy.

This clonotype was seen a few times. The genes are TRBV12-5 and TRBJ2-7; TRBD1 aligns across 11 bases. CDR1 LGHNT and CDR2 FRNRAP come from the germline V gene. V dropped 5 bases and J dropped 6; count of bases not matched to a gene: 6. The CDR3 is made up of 14 amino acids. CDR3 amino acids: CASGPGGQGVEQYF. For the CDR3, the DNA is TGTGCTAGTGGTCCGGGGGGACAGGGGGTCGAGCAGTACTTC.

This rearrangement joins TRBV20-1 to TRBJ2-5; 7 bases are a match to TRBD2. V lost 6 bases and J lost 5; bases outside the gene matches: 12. The CDR3 length is 14 residues. Looked up from germline, CDR1 is DFQATT and CDR2 is SNEGSKA (reference sequence). CDR3 protein: CSAPRDWEGETQYF. CDR3 nucleotides: TGCAGTGCCCCAAGGGACTGGGAGGGGGAGACCCAGTACTTC.

V gene TRBV30 combines with J gene TRBJ2-5; tentative D call: TRBD1 (6 bases). Looked up from germline, CDR1 is GTSNPN and CDR2 is SVGIG (reference sequence). Trimming took off 2 bases at V and 7 bases at J, with 8 bases between the two ends. This CDR3 has 11 residues. The CDR3 reads CAWSLGGTQYF. DNA for the CDR3: TGTGCCTGGAGTCTAGGGGGGACCCAGTACTTC.

About this clonotype: A clone one base away is much larger, so this may be a read error. This is likely a read error, given that the CDR3 carries no conserved phenylalanine or tryptophan at its end. The chain employs TRBV2 and TRBJ1-1; the D gene is possibly TRBD1 (5 bases). CDR3 length: 16 residues. Germline CDR1 SNHLY, CDR2 FYNNEI. V was pared by 6 bases and J by 1 base, with 18 bases between. The CDR3 DNA sequence: TGTGCCAGCAGAACCCAGGGAGGAGTGGCGAACACTGAAGCTTTCTCT. Residues: CASRTQGGVANTEAFS.

This clonotype was detected many times. The chain combines TRBV5-1 with TRBJ2-7, with D perhaps matching TRBD1 (6 bases). The V gene lost 4 bases and the J gene lost 3 bases, with 11 bases spanning the gap. Germline V gene sequence: CDR1 SGHRS, CDR2 YFSETQ. The CDR3 covers 13 residues. This CDR3 is CASSQTRGYEQYF. The CDR3 nucleotides are TGCGCCAGCAGCCAAACCAGGGGCTACGAGCAGTACTTC.

V gene TRBV7-9 combines with J gene TRBJ2-3; possibly TRBD1 for D (5 bases). V lost 3 bases and J 5 bases, leaving 24 bases between the germline ends. Germline CDR1 and CDR2: SEHNR and FQNEAQ (reference sequence). The CDR3 consists of 18 residues. This chain's CDR3 is CASSFGVRIREIRDTQYF. The CDR3 coding sequence is TGTGCCAGCAGCTTTGGGGTTCGGATCAGGGAAATAAGAGATACGCAGTATTTT.

This clonotype was seen many times. The V gene is TRBV5-8, the J gene TRBJ1-5; possible D gene TRBD1, 6 bases. There are 15 residues in the CDR3. In germline, CDR1 is SGHTS, CDR2 YDEGEE. V lost 4 bases and J 3 bases, leaving 14 bases between the germline ends. CDR3: CASSRSTGPNQPQHF. The DNA for the CDR3 is TGTGCCAGCAGCAGGTCGACAGGACCCAATCAGCCCCAGCATTTT.

The chain carries TRBV7-2 and TRBJ2-1; 9 nucleotides agree with TRBD2. V lost 3 bases and J lost 4; bases outside the gene matches: 4. Per germline, CDR1 SGHTA and CDR2 FQGNSA. The CDR3 totals 15 residues. The CDR3 DNA reads TGTGCCAGCAGCTTCGTCCTAGCGGGGTACAATGAGCAGTTCTTC. This codes for CASSFVLAGYNEQFF.

The chain is built from TRBV24-1 and TRBJ2-3; TRBD2 matches at 9 bases. Germline CDR1 reads KGHDR; CDR2 reads SFDVKD. After removal of 1 base from V and 1 base from J, the junction contained 5 bases not matched to a gene. The CDR3 is 17 residues long. The CDR3 sequence: CATSDFGGRAGTDTQYF. In DNA form, the CDR3 reads TGTGCCACCAGTGATTTCGGCGGGAGGGCCGGCACAGATACGCAGTATTTT.

The chain has TRBV7-9 and TRBJ2-3; D possibly uses TRBD1 or TRBD2 (5 bases each). V shed 5 bases and J shed 4 bases, with 13 bases lying between them. The germline V gene encodes CDR1 SEHNR and CDR2 FQNEAQ (reference sequence). This CDR3 has 14 residues. The CDR3 loop is CASSAPGTADTQYF. CDR3 nucleotide sequence: TGTGCCAGCAGCGCACCCGGGACCGCAGATACGCAGTATTTT.

This sequence joins TRBV27 and TRBJ1-5; weak D call: TRBD1 (6 bases). Germline V gene lookup returns CDR1 MNHEY and CDR2 SMNVEV (reference sequence). V was clipped by 4 bases and J by 3 bases, with 16 bases between them. The CDR3 consists of 16 residues. The CDR3 DNA is TGTGCCAGCAGTTCTACAGGGAAAGGGGACAATCAGCCCCAGCATTTT. Its translation: CASSSTGKGDNQPQHF.

In this sample, this clonotype turned up a few times. The chain is built from TRBV11-3 and TRBJ2-3; D call uncertain. V gave up 5 bases and J gave up 4 bases, with 10 bases separating them. The length of the CDR3 is 13 residues. Germline-derived CDR1 and CDR2 are SGHNT and YENEEA. CDR3 protein: CASSAGPPDTQYF. The CDR3 DNA reads as TGTGCCAGCAGCGCCGGACCACCAGATACGCAGTATTTT.

This clonotype came up a few times. A read error may produce the germline difference seen at one junction end. This chain joins TRBV11-3 and TRBJ2-5; 9 bases map to TRBD2. The germline CDR1 and CDR2 sequences are SGHNT and YENEEA. The CDR3 is 16 amino acids. The CDR3 nucleotides are TGTGCCATCAGCGAGAGGGGCGGGAGGGCCGTGGAGACCCAGTACTTC. This codes for CAISERGGRAVETQYF.